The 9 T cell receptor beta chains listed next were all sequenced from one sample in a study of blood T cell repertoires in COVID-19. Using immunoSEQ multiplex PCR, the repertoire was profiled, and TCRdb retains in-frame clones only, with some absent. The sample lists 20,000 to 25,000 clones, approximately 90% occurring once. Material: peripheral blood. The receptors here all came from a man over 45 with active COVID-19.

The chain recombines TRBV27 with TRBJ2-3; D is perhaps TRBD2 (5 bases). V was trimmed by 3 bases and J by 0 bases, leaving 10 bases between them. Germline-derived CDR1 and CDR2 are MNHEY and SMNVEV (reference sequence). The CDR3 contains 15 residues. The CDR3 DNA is TGTGCCAGCAGTTTTCGGGGTACTAGCACAGATACGCAGTATTTT. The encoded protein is CASSFRGTSTDTQYF.

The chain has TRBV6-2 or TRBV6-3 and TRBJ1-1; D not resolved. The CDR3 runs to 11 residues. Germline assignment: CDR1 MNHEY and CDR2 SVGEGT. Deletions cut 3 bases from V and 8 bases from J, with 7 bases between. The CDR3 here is CASSYLTEAFF. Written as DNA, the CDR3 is TGTGCCAGCAGTTATCTGACAGAAGCTTTCTTT.

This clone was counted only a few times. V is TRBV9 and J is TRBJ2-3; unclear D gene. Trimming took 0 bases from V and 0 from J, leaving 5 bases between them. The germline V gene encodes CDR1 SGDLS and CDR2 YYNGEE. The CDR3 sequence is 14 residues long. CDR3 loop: CASSVGHSTDTQYF. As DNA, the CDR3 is TGTGCCAGCAGCGTAGGACACAGCACAGATACGCAGTATTTT. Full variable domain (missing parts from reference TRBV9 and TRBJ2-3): DSGVTQTPKHLITATGQRVTLRCSPRSGDLSVYWYQQSLDQGLQFLIQYYNGEERAKGNILERFSAQQFPDLHSELNLSSLELGDSALYFCASSVGHSTDTQYFGPGTRLTVL.

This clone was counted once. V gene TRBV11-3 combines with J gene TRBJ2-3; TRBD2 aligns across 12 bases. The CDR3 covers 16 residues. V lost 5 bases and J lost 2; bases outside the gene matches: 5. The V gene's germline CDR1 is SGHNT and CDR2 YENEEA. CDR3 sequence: CASSPRTSGATDTQYF. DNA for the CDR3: TGTGCCAGCAGCCCCCGGACTAGCGGGGCCACAGATACGCAGTATTTT.

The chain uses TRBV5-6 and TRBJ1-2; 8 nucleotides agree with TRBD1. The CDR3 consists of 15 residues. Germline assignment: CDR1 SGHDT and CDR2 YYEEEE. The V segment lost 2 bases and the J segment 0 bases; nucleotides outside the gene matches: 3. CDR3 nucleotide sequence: TGTGCCAGCAGCTTTTGGGACAGGACTAACTATGGCTACACCTTC. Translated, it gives CASSFWDRTNYGYTF.

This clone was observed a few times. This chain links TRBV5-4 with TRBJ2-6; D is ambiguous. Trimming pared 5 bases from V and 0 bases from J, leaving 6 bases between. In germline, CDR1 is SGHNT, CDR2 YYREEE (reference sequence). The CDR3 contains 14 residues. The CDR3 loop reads CASSTSSGANVLTF. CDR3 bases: TGTGCCAGCAGTACAAGCTCTGGGGCCAACGTCCTGACTTTC.

Written as DNA, the CDR3 is TGTGCCAGCAGTTTGACAGGGGGCAGAGATCAGTACTTC. Amino acids: CASSLTGGRDQYF. The J gene is TRBJ2-7, the V gene TRBV7-9, with TRBD1 matching 10 bases. The germline gives CDR1 SEHNR, CDR2 FQNEAQ (reference sequence). Trimming cost V 6 bases and J 10 bases; bases outside gene matches: 9. This CDR3 has 13 amino acids.

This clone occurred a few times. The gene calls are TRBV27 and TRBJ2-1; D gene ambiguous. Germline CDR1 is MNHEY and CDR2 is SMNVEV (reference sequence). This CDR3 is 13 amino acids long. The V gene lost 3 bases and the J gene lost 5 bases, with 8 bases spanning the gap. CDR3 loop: CASSFLTDNEQFF. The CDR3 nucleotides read TGTGCCAGCAGTTTCTTAACAGACAATGAGCAGTTCTTC.

In DNA, the CDR3 is TGTGCCAGCAGCCCCCCAGGGAGGGTTAACTATGGCTACACCTTC. The encoded protein is CASSPPGRVNYGYTF. V is TRBV6-5 and J is TRBJ1-2, with D possibly TRBD1 on 5 matching bases. Germline V CDR1 and CDR2: MNHEY, SVGAGI. The CDR3 loop spans 15 amino acids. V lost 6 bases and J 1 base, leaving 15 bases between the germline ends.